The 9 T cell receptor beta chains below were found in one sample sequenced in a study of blood T cell repertoires in COVID-19. Using immunoSEQ multiplex PCR, the repertoire was profiled, and TCRdb retains in-frame clones only, with some absent. The sample holds 250,000 to 300,000 clones, 88% seen once. Material: peripheral blood. The source is a woman in her 30s with COVID-19, enrolled during active disease.

The chain employs TRBV18 and TRBJ2-2, with TRBD2 matching over 7 bases. V lost 3 bases, J lost 1 base, and 2 bases stayed unmatched. The length of the CDR3 is 15 residues. Germline assignment: CDR1 KGHSH and CDR2 LQKENI. This CDR3 is CASSPSGLNTGELFF. CDR3 DNA: TGTGCCAGCTCACCTAGCGGGCTGAACACCGGGGAGCTGTTTTTT. Variable domain in full (rest from reference TRBV18 and TRBJ2-2): NAGVMQNPRHLVRRRGQEARLRCSPMKGHSHVYWYRQLPEEGLKFMVYLQKENIIDESGMPKERFSAEFPKEGPSILRIQQVVRGDSAAYFCASSPSGLNTGELFFGEGSRLTVL.

The chain employs TRBV11-2 and TRBJ1-4; D might be TRBD1 (6 bases). Trimming took 4 bases from V and 2 from J, leaving 14 bases between them. CDR1 is SGHAT and CDR2 is FQNNGV in the germline V gene. CDR3 length: 16 residues. CDR3 sequence reads: CASSWGGPATNEKLFF. DNA for the CDR3: TGTGCCAGCAGCTGGGGGGGGCCCGCCACTAATGAAAAACTGTTTTTT.

This chain links TRBV5-1 with TRBJ2-7; 8 nucleotides line up with TRBD2. The CDR3 is made up of 19 amino acids. CDR1 is SGHRS and CDR2 is YFSETQ in the germline V gene. Trimming removed 0 bases from V and 5 bases from J; junction bases left unmatched: 19. CDR3 sequence reads: CASSLGAHLGGRSGDEQYF. In DNA form, the CDR3 reads TGCGCCAGCAGCTTGGGGGCGCATTTAGGCGGGAGGTCAGGGGACGAGCAGTACTTC.

The rearrangement uses TRBV5-6 and TRBJ1-2, with D hard to call. From germline, CDR1 is SGHDT and CDR2 YYEEEE. This CDR3 has 11 residues. V lost 5 bases and J lost 8, with 10 bases in between. The CDR3 DNA sequence: TGTGCCAGCAGGTCCGGAGGGGGCTACACCTTC. Encoded protein: CASRSGGGYTF.

The chain uses TRBV7-8 and TRBJ1-5; 8 bases are a match to TRBD1. V shed 0 bases, J shed 2 bases, and the junction held 3 bases outside the gene matches. The germline V gene has CDR1 SGHVS and CDR2 FQNEAQ. This CDR3 spans 16 amino acids. In DNA, the CDR3 is TGTGCCAGCAGCTTAGCCGACAGGGGAGGCAATCAGCCCCAGCATTTT. Translating it yields CASSLADRGGNQPQHF.

This chain uses TRBV7-9 with TRBJ2-2; 10 nucleotides agree with TRBD1. Germline lookup yields CDR1 SEHNR and CDR2 FQNEAQ (reference sequence). CDR3 length: 16 residues. V lost 5 bases, J lost 7 bases, and 10 bases stayed unmatched. The CDR3 nucleotides read TGTGCCAGCAGCCAAGGGACAGGGGCCTTTGACGGGGAGCTGTTTTTT. Its translation is CASSQGTGAFDGELFF.

The genes are TRBV9 and TRBJ1-2, with 8 bases fitting TRBD1. CDR3 length: 14 amino acids. Trimming removed 7 bases from V and 1 base from J; junction bases left unmatched: 6. Germline values: CDR1 SGDLS, CDR2 YYNGEE. The CDR3 sequence: CASQGTGFNYGYTF. The CDR3 DNA follows: TGTGCCAGCCAGGGGACAGGCTTTAACTATGGCTACACCTTC.

This rearrangement joins TRBV6-1 to TRBJ2-7, with D possibly being TRBD2 (5 bases). Looked up from germline, CDR1 is MNHNS and CDR2 is SASEGT. V lost 0 bases and J 4 bases, leaving 10 bases between the germline ends. The CDR3 is 14 amino acids. This chain's CDR3 is CASSEALRGYEQYF. The CDR3 nucleotides read TGTGCCAGCAGTGAAGCGCTTCGGGGTTACGAGCAGTACTTC.

The J gene is TRBJ2-4, the V gene TRBV27; 7 bases fit TRBD2. The CDR3 loop spans 19 amino acids. Germline V gene lookup returns CDR1 MNHEY and CDR2 SMNVEV (reference sequence). With V trimmed by 5 bases and J by 1 base, 17 bases remained unmatched. The CDR3 region has the DNA TGTGCCAGCAGTCCGTGGGTTACGATGGCGGGAGCGGCCAAAAACATTCAGTACTTC. It encodes CASSPWVTMAGAAKNIQYF.